This TCR beta chain is from a study of blood T cell repertoires in COVID-19. The wider study: The United States, Italy and Spain were the sources of the acute and convalescent COVID-19 samples.

Methods used by the authors: Cell counts per sample came from amplifying reference gene primers. TCRdb keeps only in-frame clones here, not all; method: immunoSEQ multiplex PCR. The DNA was the basis for D and trimming; V, J and clone size are from that table. The sample has 100,000 to 150,000 clones, 70% to 90% seen once; the top ten hold 3.8%. This clone showed up just once. Germline V gene data show CDR1 as MNHNY and CDR2 as SVGAGI (reference sequence). CDR3 size: 16 residues. Deletions cut 9 bases from V and 0 bases from J, with 18 bases between. Sequenced material: peripheral blood. The chain uses TRBV6-6 and TRBJ2-1; D not resolved. The TCR was taken from a woman aged 50 to 65 with acute or convalescent COVID-19. The CDR3 region is CASATPAASSYNEQFF. CDR3 in DNA: TGTGCCAGTGCCACACCCGCGGCTAGCTCCTACAATGAGCAGTTCTTC.